What follows are 9 T cell receptor beta chains derived from one specimen sequenced in a study of blood T cell repertoires in COVID-19. Produced via immunoSEQ multiplex PCR; TCRdb's table is partial and in-frame only. The sample holds about 220,000 clones, about 80% seen once. Sequencing input: peripheral blood. All receptors come from a woman aged 25 to 45 who had recovered from COVID-19.

This clone was observed a single time. The chain has TRBV11-2 and TRBJ1-6; D gene unclear. The CDR3 is 12 residues long. Trimming shortened V by 1 base and J by 14 bases, and 9 bases separated the two germline ends. Looked up from germline, CDR1 is SGHAT and CDR2 is FQNNGV. The CDR3 reads CASSLGPRALHF. The CDR3 DNA sequence: TGTGCCAGCAGCTTAGGTCCGCGGGCCCTCCACTTT.

This clone was observed once. V and J are TRBV5-8 and TRBJ2-1; 10 bases align to TRBD1. The germline gives CDR1 SGHTS, CDR2 YDEGEE. The CDR3 loop spans 16 amino acids. The trim removed 4 bases at V and 0 bases at J, leaving 4 bases unmatched. In DNA, the CDR3 is TGTGCCAGCAGCCAGGGACAGGGGCCCTCCTACAATGAGCAGTTCTTC. Encoded protein: CASSQGQGPSYNEQFF.

V gene TRBV28 combines with J gene TRBJ2-7; 11 bases fit TRBD1. CDR3 size: 16 residues. The germline V gene encodes CDR1 MDHEN and CDR2 SYDVKM. The ends lost 0 bases at V and 1 base at J; junction bases unmatched: 2. The CDR3 DNA sequence: TGTGCCAGCAGTTTATGGGGGACAGGGGGTTCCTACGAGCAGTACTTC. It translates to CASSLWGTGGSYEQYF.

V usage is TRBV9 and J usage is TRBJ2-1; 8 bases align to TRBD2. Germline trimming cut 3 bases from V and 4 bases from J; bases unmatched to any gene: 12. CDR1 and CDR2 from the germline V gene are SGDLS and YYNGEE. This CDR3 contains 17 residues. CDR3 residues: CASSATPRIAGYNEQFF. The CDR3, as DNA: TGTGCCAGCAGCGCTACCCCCCGGATAGCGGGATACAATGAGCAGTTCTTC.

In this sample, this clone turned up once. The chain is built from TRBV9 and TRBJ2-3; D is possibly TRBD2 (6 bases). Per germline, CDR1 SGDLS and CDR2 YYNGEE. V was shortened by 0 bases and J by 9 bases, with 8 bases between the two germline ends. CDR3 length: 12 residues. The CDR3 DNA follows: TGTGCCAGCAGCGTAGGTCGGGAGACGCAGTATTTT. Its protein product is CASSVGRETQYF.

The gene calls are TRBV6-5 and TRBJ2-7, with 7 bases identical to TRBD1. The CDR3 is made up of 15 amino acids. Per the germline V gene, CDR1 is MNHEY and CDR2 is SVGAGI. V shed 5 bases and J 2 bases; nucleotides not matched to a gene: 9. The CDR3 coding sequence is TGTGCCAGCAGTCCTCCCGGGACAGCCCCCTACGAGCAGTACTTC. This codes for CASSPPGTAPYEQYF.

The chain uses TRBV30 and TRBJ1-3; 7 bases agree with TRBD1. Germline assignment: CDR1 GTSNPN and CDR2 SVGIG (reference sequence). Germline trimming cut 1 base from V and 4 bases from J; bases unmatched to any gene: 7. This CDR3 comprises 15 residues. The CDR3 loop reads CAWSAGQASGNTIYF. CDR3 DNA: TGTGCCTGGAGTGCCGGACAGGCGTCAGGAAACACCATATATTTT.

This clone was seen a few times. The V and J genes are TRBV13 and TRBJ1-1; tentatively, D is TRBD1 (5 bases). CDR1 PRHDT and CDR2 FYEKMQ come from the germline V gene (reference sequence). The CDR3 is 13 residues long. V was cut by 5 bases and J by 5 bases, with 12 bases left in between. The DNA of the CDR3 is TGTGCCAGCAGCAGGGGACTGATAACTGAAGCTTTCTTT. Protein sequence: CASSRGLITEAFF.

The chain recombines TRBV6-5 with TRBJ1-1, with D perhaps matching TRBD1 (5 bases). CDR3 length: 11 amino acids. Looked up from germline, CDR1 is MNHEY and CDR2 is SVGAGI. The V and J ends lost 9 bases and 11 bases respectively, with 16 bases between them. CDR3 in amino acids: CASYWLGGAFF. The DNA for the CDR3 is TGTGCCAGTTATTGGCTCGGGGGGGCTTTCTTT.